This entry lists 4 T cell receptor beta chains sequenced from one sample in a study of response to subunit inactivated influenza vaccine. From the RT-PCR reads, TCRdb called clonotypes with MiXCR, one entry per CDR3 protein. The sample shows some 500,000 distinct CDR3 sequences, approximately 24% of them seen only once. The sample consisted of CD4+ T cells sorted from PBMCs, taken less than 6 days after vaccination. The receptor source for this set is a man aged 45 to 65 who received an inactivated influenza vaccine.

V is TRBV6-2 or TRBV6-3 and J is TRBJ2-6; 10 bases match TRBD2. The CDR3 has 18 residues. The germline gives CDR1 MNHEY, CDR2 SVGEGT. The trim removed 8 bases at V and 2 bases at J, leaving 12 bases unmatched. CDR3 coding DNA: TGTGCCAGCTGGGACGGAGGACTAGCGGAGGCTGGGGCCAACGTCCTGACTTTC. It codes for CASWDGGLAEAGANVLTF.

The rearrangement uses TRBV20-1 and TRBJ2-1; D is unclear. Germline loops: CDR1 DFQATT, CDR2 SNEGSKA (reference sequence). Trimming took off 0 bases at V and 9 bases at J, with 12 bases between the two ends. This CDR3 has 13 amino acids. CDR3 in amino acids: CSARETSRSEQFF. The CDR3, as DNA: TGCAGTGCTAGAGAGACCAGTCGGAGTGAGCAGTTCTTC.

The chain couples TRBV30 to TRBJ2-7; D may be TRBD2 (6 bases). V lost 5 bases and J 5 bases, leaving 10 bases between the germline ends. This CDR3 region has 11 residues. Germline CDR1 reads GTSNPN; CDR2 reads SVGIG (reference sequence). The CDR3 spells CAWGRLDEQYF. CDR3 sequence (DNA): TGTGCCTGGGGGAGACTAGACGAGCAGTACTTC.

This clonotype was detected once. CDR3 nucleotides: TGCGCCAGTAAAATGAGGGGGTTTGGCACAGATACGCAGTATTTT. Encoded protein: CASKMRGFGTDTQYF. V gene TRBV5-1 combines with J gene TRBJ2-3; a possible D gene is TRBD1 (6 bases). The CDR3 is 15 residues long. CDR1 and CDR2 (germline): SGHRS, YFSETQ. V was pared by 8 bases and J by 1 base, with 17 bases between. Complete variable domain (other parts from reference TRBV5-1 and TRBJ2-3): KAGVTQTPRYLIKTRGQQVTLSCSPISGHRSVSWYQQTPGQGLQFLFEYFSETQRNKGNFPGRFSGRQFSNSRSEMNVSTLELGDSALYLCASKMRGFGTDTQYFGPGTRLTVL.